The 11 T cell receptor beta chains listed next were all sequenced from one sample in a study of cytomegalovirus exposure and HLA in healthy donors. Researchers ran the PCR with 60 Vbeta and 13 Jbeta primers. The assay was immunoSEQ multiplex PCR, and TCRdb's table has in-frame clones only and misses some. The sample carries roughly 100,000 clones, over 65% recorded once. The sequencing input was PBMCs. Receptors were obtained from a middle-aged man in good health and CMV-seropositive.

V gene TRBV10-3 combines with J gene TRBJ2-2, with TRBD1 identical over 10 bases. J lost 4 bases, V lost 4 bases, and 0 bases had no gene match. Germline V CDR1 and CDR2: ENHRY, SYGVKD. The CDR3 has 14 amino acids. The CDR3 protein is CAISGTGGTGELFF. CDR3 nucleotides: TGTGCCATCAGTGGGACAGGGGGCACCGGGGAGCTGTTTTTT.

This clone turned up a few times. The rearrangement uses TRBV10-3 and TRBJ1-2, with 8 bases that match TRBD1. After removal of 3 bases from V and 1 base from J, the junction contained 7 bases not matched to a gene. Per germline, CDR1 ENHRY and CDR2 SYGVKD. The CDR3 consists of 16 residues. CDR3 sequence: CAISDLTGGHNYGYTF. In DNA, the CDR3 is TGTGCCATCAGTGACCTAACAGGGGGGCATAACTATGGCTACACCTTC.

On this clone itself: Sequence at one end of the junction differs from germline and may be a read error. The chain links TRBV19 to TRBJ1-5; 9 positions match TRBD1. The CDR3 loop spans 13 amino acids. Germline V gives CDR1 LNHDA, CDR2 SQIVND (reference sequence). Here the CDR3 reads CASSIGPPGQGVF. The CDR3 bases are TGTGCCAGTAGTATAGGCCCACCGGGACAGGGTGTTTTC.

V is TRBV30 and J is TRBJ1-2, with unresolved D. Per germline, CDR1 GTSNPN and CDR2 SVGIG (reference sequence). This CDR3 has 13 residues. V lost 5 bases and J lost 0, with 10 bases in between. The CDR3 nucleotides are TGTGCCTGGCGTCATAGAGCTAACTATGGCTACACCTTC. Its translation: CAWRHRANYGYTF.

The V call is TRBV9, the J call TRBJ2-5; perhaps TRBD1 as D (5 bases). CDR3 length equals 14 residues. Germline CDR1 SGDLS, CDR2 YYNGEE. Trimming removed 0 bases at V and 8 bases at J, with 14 bases between. CDR3 in DNA: TGTGCCAGCAGCGTAGAGGGGATCCTAAATACCCAGTACTTC. Its protein is CASSVEGILNTQYF.

The CDR3 bases are TGTGCCAGCAGAGGAGGACTAGCCACAGATACGCAGTATTTT. Translated, it gives CASRGGLATDTQYF. This chain links TRBV28 with TRBJ2-3, with 8 bases identical to TRBD2. The J segment lost 2 bases and the V segment lost 6 bases, leaving 4 bases of the junction unmatched. The germline CDR1 and CDR2 sequences are MDHEN and SYDVKM. The CDR3 contains 14 residues. Full variable domain (outside the CDR3, taken from reference TRBV28 and TRBJ2-3): DVKVTQSSRYLVKRTGEKVFLECVQDMDHENMFWYRQDPGLGLRLIYFSYDVKMKEKGDIPEGYSVSREKKERFSLILESASTNQTSMYLCASRGGLATDTQYFGPGTRLTVL.

This chain connects TRBV20-1 to TRBJ2-3; D is possibly TRBD2 (5 bases). Trimming cost V 2 bases and J 5 bases, with 5 bases left between them. This CDR3 is 11 amino acids long. Germline V lookup: CDR1 DFQATT, CDR2 SNEGSKA (reference sequence). In DNA, the CDR3 is TGCAGTGCTAGACGGGGAGATACGCAGTATTTT. Translation: CSARRGDTQYF.

The chain joins TRBV7-3 to TRBJ2-7; D is possibly TRBD2 (6 bases). CDR1 is SGHTA, CDR2 FQGTGA, per germline. Between the trimmed V and J ends, which lost 5 bases and 5 bases, there was a span of 16 bases. The CDR3 covers 14 residues. DNA of the CDR3: TGTGCCAGCAGCCCCTACGGGAGTGACCACGAGCAGTACTTC. It specifies CASSPYGSDHEQYF.

The chain recombines TRBV7-2 with TRBJ2-2; TRBD1 matches 10 bases. This CDR3 has 15 amino acids. V gave up 3 bases and J gave up 4 bases; unmatched junction bases: 2. Germline V gene lookup returns CDR1 SGHTA and CDR2 FQGNSA. For the CDR3, the DNA is TGTGCCAGCAGCTTCGGGACAGGGGCCACCGGGGAGCTGTTTTTT. This sequence encodes CASSFGTGATGELFF.

This clone was found once. The V and J genes are TRBV4-1 and TRBJ2-2, with D uncertain. CDR3 length: 17 residues. The germline CDR1 and CDR2 sequences are MGHRA and YSYEKL. Between the trimmed V and J ends, which lost 4 bases and 0 bases, there was a span of 15 bases. The CDR3 region is CASSLGTLLANTGELFF. The CDR3 coding sequence is TGCGCCAGCAGCCTTGGTACCCTACTCGCGAACACCGGGGAGCTGTTTTTT.

This rearrangement joins TRBV5-4 to TRBJ2-3; D perhaps matches TRBD2 (5 bases). V gave up 2 bases and J gave up 4 bases, with 11 bases separating them. The CDR3 has 14 amino acids. Germline V gene data show CDR1 as SGHNT and CDR2 as YYREEE (reference sequence). CDR3: CASSFVAGSDTQYF. CDR3 bases: TGTGCCAGCAGCTTTGTTGCGGGCTCAGATACGCAGTATTTT.